This TCR beta chain is drawn from a study of cytomegalovirus exposure and HLA in healthy donors. Study observations and caveats: In an earlier analysis, about 87% or about 30%: the productive usage of most TCR beta V segments.

In regard to this clone: Its antigen remains unknown.

Trimming removed 4 bases from V and 7 bases from J; junction bases left unmatched: 9. This CDR3 is 15 amino acids long. Germline CDR1 is MRHNA and CDR2 is SNTAGT. Researchers ran the PCR with 60 Vbeta and 13 Jbeta primers. Assay: immunoSEQ multiplex PCR; the TCRdb copy retains only in-frame clones and omits some. The sample gives approximately 160,000 clones, about 82% of which show up once; about 0.8% is in the top ten. This receptor was identified in a woman aged 18-35 years in good health and CMV-seronegative. The chain links TRBV6-4 to TRBJ2-1; 8 nucleotides align to TRBD2. The sample comprised PBMCs. As DNA, the CDR3 is TGTGCCAGCAGTGGCGCAGCGGGAGAGGGTAATGAGCAGTTCTTC. Translated, it gives CASSGAAGEGNEQFF.